A selection of T cell receptor beta chains follows, all from one sample in a study of neurological immune-mediated disorders. TCRdb re-called the 5' RACE reads with MiXCR, one entry per CDR3 protein. Of 35,000 to 55,000 distinct CDR3 sequences in the sample, about 6% were seen once. Material for sequencing was CD4+ T cells from blood. These receptors were obtained from a middle-aged woman in good health. CDR3s include the opening cysteine and the closing phenylalanine or tryptophan. The D gene is left open where the match is weak. The size entry is marked missing in some rows and otherwise reads once, few, many or a size class.

TRBJ1-1	TRBV15	many	NA	TGTGCCACCACCGTCGGAGGGAACACTGAAGCTTTCTTT	CATTVGGNTEAFF
TRBJ1-1	TRBV27	many	NA	TGTGCCAGCAGGGCCGTGGGGGCCAGAGCTGAAGCTTTCTTT	CASRAVGARAEAFF
TRBJ2-1	TRBV5-4	NA	TRBD2	TGTGCCAGCAGCTTGGGACTAGCGGGATTCAGTTACAATGAGCAGTTCTTC	CASSLGLAGFSYNEQFF
TRBJ2-5	TRBV29-1	many	TRBD1	TGCAGCGTTAGACAGGGCCAAGAGACCCAGTACTTC	CSVRQGQETQYF
TRBJ1-5	TRBV29-1	many	NA	TGCAGCGTTGAATCATTCCAGGGTACTAAGAGCAATCAGCCCCAGCATTTT	CSVESFQGTKSNQPQHF
TRBJ1-1	TRBV20-1	many	NA	TGCAGTGCTAGAGATAAGTCCCGGGTACAGGGTGAAGCTTTCTTT	CSARDKSRVQGEAFF
TRBJ2-5	TRBV6-5	many	TRBD2	TGTGCCAGCAGTTCCGGGACTAGCGTAGAGACCCAGTACTTC	CASSSGTSVETQYF
TRBJ2-5	TRBV10-3	many	NA	TGTGCCATCAGTGACGAGACTCCTGGGGAGACCCAGTACTTC	CAISDETPGETQYF
TRBJ1-5	TRBV7-8	many	TRBD1	TGTGCCAGCAGCTTAGGACAGGGTGGGTATACCCGCAATCAGCCCCAGCATTTT	CASSLGQGGYTRNQPQHF
TRBJ2-4	TRBV7-2	many	TRBD1	TGTGCCAGCAGCCTTCGGACAGGGCTTACCAAAAACATTCAGTACTTC	CASSLRTGLTKNIQYF
TRBJ2-2	TRBV19	many	NA	TGTGCCAGTAGCGCCGGGACACCCGGATCGGCGAACACCGGGGAGCTGTTTTTT	CASSAGTPGSANTGELFF
TRBJ2-1	TRBV7-3	NA	NA	TGTGCCAGCAGCTTGTTTTTGAACAATGAGCAGTTCTTC	CASSLFLNNEQFF
TRBJ1-6	TRBV4-3	many	NA	TGCGCCAGCAGCCAAGAGTTAGGGTCGGAAAATTCACCCCTCCACTTT	CASSQELGSENSPLHF
TRBJ2-3	TRBV5-1	many	NA	TGCGCCAGCAGCTTGGACTTAGCGGCCCCCACAGATACGCAGTATTTT	CASSLDLAAPTDTQYF
TRBJ2-7	TRBV6-1	many	NA	TGTGCCAGCAGTGGGGTGGGCGAGCAGTACTTC	CASSGVGEQYF
TRBJ2-7	TRBV6-5	many	TRBD2	TGTGCCAGCAGTGGACGGGGACTAGCGGGAGACCCCTACGAGCAGTACTTC	CASSGRGLAGDPYEQYF
TRBJ2-2	TRBV3-1	many	TRBD2	TGTGCCAGCAGCCAAGATCCACTAGCGGGAACGAACACCGGGGAGCTGTTTTTT	CASSQDPLAGTNTGELFF
TRBJ2-2	TRBV3-1	many	NA	TGTGCCAGCAGCCAAGCCGGGGAGTCCGGGGAGCTGTTTTTT	CASSQAGESGELFF
TRBJ2-2	TRBV20-1	many	TRBD2	TGCAGTGCTAGAGATCGGCCAGCGGGAGCTAACGGGGAGCTGTTTTTT	CSARDRPAGANGELFF
TRBJ2-5	TRBV20-1	many	NA	TGCAGTGCTACCTCGATCGCCGGGACCCTCGAGGCCCAGTACTTC	CSATSIAGTLEAQYF
TRBJ2-2	TRBV6-6	NA	TRBD1	TGTGCCAGCACCACCCGCCGGGGACAGGGGGACACCGAGGAGCTGTTTTTT	CASTTRRGQGDTEELFF